These 8 T cell receptor beta chains share one sample of origin, sequenced in a study of cytomegalovirus exposure and HLA in healthy donors. PCR amplification relied on 60 Vbeta primers (plus 13 Jbeta primers). Using immunoSEQ multiplex PCR, the repertoire was profiled, and TCRdb retains in-frame clones only, with some absent. This sample yields 140,000 or so clones, of which around four fifths are seen a single time; around 2.9% belongs to the top ten. What was sequenced was PBMCs. The receptor source for this set is a female donor in good health and CMV-seronegative.

The chain carries TRBV27 and TRBJ2-5, with 7 bases identical to TRBD1. With 6 bases clipped from V and 0 bases from J, the junction kept 4 bases outside the gene matches. CDR1 and CDR2 (germline): MNHEY, SMNVEV (reference sequence). This CDR3 spans 14 amino acids. Here the CDR3 DNA reads TGTGCCAGCAGCCAGGACAGGTACCAAGAGACCCAGTACTTC. It is translated as CASSQDRYQETQYF.

V gene TRBV27 combines with J gene TRBJ2-1; 8 bases align to TRBD2. Trimming took 2 bases from V and 5 from J; bases not matched to a gene: 14. The CDR3 has 18 amino acids. Per the germline V gene, CDR1 is MNHEY and CDR2 is SMNVEV (reference sequence). CDR3: CASSLSYGRADSNNEQFF. The DNA for the CDR3 is TGTGCCAGCAGTTTAAGTTACGGGAGGGCCGATTCCAACAATGAGCAGTTCTTC.

This chain links TRBV7-9 with TRBJ2-1; 8 bases fit TRBD2. Germline V CDR1 and CDR2: SEHNR, FQNEAQ (reference sequence). The V gene end was trimmed by 5 bases and the J gene end by 5 bases; junction bases not matched to a gene: 11. The CDR3 contains 16 residues. The CDR3 nucleotides read TGTGCCAGCAGCGACACCCTGACTAGCGAGAACAATGAGCAGTTCTTC. Translating it yields CASSDTLTSENNEQFF.

This sequence joins TRBV10-3 and TRBJ1-1, with D tentatively TRBD1 (5 bases). Germline lookup yields CDR1 ENHRY and CDR2 SYGVKD. V lost 8 bases and J lost 4, with 17 bases in between. The CDR3 covers 14 residues. The CDR3 reads CAIHLGTEGTEAFF. Written as DNA, the CDR3 is TGTGCCATCCACCTCGGGACGGAGGGCACTGAAGCTTTCTTT.

The chain has TRBV15 and TRBJ2-7, with 7 positions matching TRBD2. The germline gives CDR1 LNHNV, CDR2 YYDKDF (reference sequence). CDR3 size: 16 residues. J lost 2 bases, V lost 3 bases, and 10 bases had no gene match. CDR3 in amino acids: CATSSGWRGGPYEQYF. CDR3 DNA sequence: TGTGCCACCAGCAGCGGATGGAGGGGAGGGCCCTACGAGCAGTACTTC.

The chain has TRBV4-1 and TRBJ1-2, with D perhaps matching TRBD1 (5 bases). With 0 bases removed from V and 6 bases from J, the gap between germline ends came to 26 bases. The CDR3 sequence is 19 residues long. CDR1 is MGHRA, CDR2 YSYEKL, per germline. The CDR3: CASSQDHAPGLPSGNGYTF. CDR3 bases: TGCGCCAGCAGCCAAGATCATGCCCCGGGACTTCCCTCAGGAAATGGCTACACCTTC.

The V gene is TRBV28, the J gene TRBJ2-7; D perhaps matches TRBD1 (6 bases). Germline lookup yields CDR1 MDHEN and CDR2 SYDVKM. V lost 6 bases to trimming and J lost 5 bases, with 17 bases between them. This CDR3 has 14 amino acids. The CDR3 reads CASRTTGYSNEQYF. The CDR3 nucleotides read TGTGCCAGCAGAACTACAGGGTATAGTAACGAGCAGTACTTC.

This sequence joins TRBV27 and TRBJ2-1, with D possibly TRBD1 on 6 matching bases. CDR1 is MNHEY, CDR2 SMNVEV, per germline (reference sequence). V lost 5 bases and J lost 1, with 18 bases in between. This CDR3 region has 17 residues. CDR3 nucleotides: TGTGCCAGCAGTCCCCGCGGACAGTTACAGTCCTACAATGAGCAGTTCTTC. It specifies CASSPRGQLQSYNEQFF.